This T cell receptor beta chain was sequenced in a study of T cell responses to AZD1222 COVID-19 vaccine. Germline assignment: CDR1 SNHLY and CDR2 FYNNEI. The CDR3 has 12 amino acids. The V end was cut by 4 bases, the J end by 6 bases, with 9 bases between. The sample holds one count of this clone. The protocol was immunoSEQ multiplex PCR, while the TCRdb copy is restricted to in-frame clones and leaves out a portion. This table has approximately 97,000 clones, about 89% appearing once. Here the sequenced sample was peripheral blood, taken on day 0 of AZD1222 vaccination. The chain uses TRBV2 and TRBJ1-2; no clear D. This TCR was recovered from an adult in good health. The CDR3 DNA sequence: TGTGCCAGCAGTGTTCAAGGGAATGGCTACACCTTC. It translates to CASSVQGNGYTF.